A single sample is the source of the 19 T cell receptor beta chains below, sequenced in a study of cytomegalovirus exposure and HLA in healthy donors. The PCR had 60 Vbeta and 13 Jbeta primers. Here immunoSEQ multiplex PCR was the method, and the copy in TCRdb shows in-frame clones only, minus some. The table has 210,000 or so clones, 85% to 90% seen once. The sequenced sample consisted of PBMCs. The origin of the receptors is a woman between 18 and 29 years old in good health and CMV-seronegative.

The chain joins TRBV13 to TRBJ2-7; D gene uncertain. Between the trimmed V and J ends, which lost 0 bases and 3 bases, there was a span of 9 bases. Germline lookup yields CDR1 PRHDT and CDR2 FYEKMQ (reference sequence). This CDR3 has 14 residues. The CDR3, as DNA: TGTGCCAGCAGCTTAGGCCCGAGTAACTACGAGCAGTACTTC. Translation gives CASSLGPSNYEQYF.

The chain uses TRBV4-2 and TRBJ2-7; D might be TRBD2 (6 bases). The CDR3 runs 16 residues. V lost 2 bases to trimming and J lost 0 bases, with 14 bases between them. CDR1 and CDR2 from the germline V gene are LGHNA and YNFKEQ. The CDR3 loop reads CASSQTGTETSYEQYF. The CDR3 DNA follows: TGTGCCAGCAGCCAAACCGGGACTGAGACCTCCTACGAGCAGTACTTC.

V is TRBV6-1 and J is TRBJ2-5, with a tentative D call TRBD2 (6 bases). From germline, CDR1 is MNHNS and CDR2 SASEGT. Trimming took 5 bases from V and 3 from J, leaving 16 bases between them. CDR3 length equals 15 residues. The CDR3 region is CASSRAAGREETQYF. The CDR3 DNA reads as TGTGCCAGCAGTAGGGCGGCGGGACGTGAAGAGACCCAGTACTTC.

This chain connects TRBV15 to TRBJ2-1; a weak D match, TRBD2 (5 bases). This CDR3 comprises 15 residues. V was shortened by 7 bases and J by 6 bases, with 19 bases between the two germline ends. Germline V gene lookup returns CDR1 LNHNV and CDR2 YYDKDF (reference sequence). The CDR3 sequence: CATTTFRGKGNEQFF. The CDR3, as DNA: TGTGCCACCACTACCTTTCGAGGGAAGGGCAATGAGCAGTTCTTC.

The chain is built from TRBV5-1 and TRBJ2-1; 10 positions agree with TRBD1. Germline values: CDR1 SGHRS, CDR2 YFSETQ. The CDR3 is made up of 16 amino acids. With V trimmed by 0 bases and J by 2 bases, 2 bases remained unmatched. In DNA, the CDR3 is TGCGCCAGCAGCTTGGGACAGGGGGCTACCTACAATGAGCAGTTCTTC. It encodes CASSLGQGATYNEQFF.

The CDR3 region is CASSLRLGGAPEQYF. The CDR3 nucleotides are TGTGCCAGCAGCCTACGCCTAGGGGGGGCCCCCGAGCAGTACTTC. The gene calls are TRBV27 and TRBJ2-7; D may be TRBD2 (7 bases). Looked up from germline, CDR1 is MNHEY and CDR2 is SMNVEV (reference sequence). This CDR3 spans 15 amino acids. V dropped 6 bases and J dropped 6 bases, with 21 bases sitting between them.

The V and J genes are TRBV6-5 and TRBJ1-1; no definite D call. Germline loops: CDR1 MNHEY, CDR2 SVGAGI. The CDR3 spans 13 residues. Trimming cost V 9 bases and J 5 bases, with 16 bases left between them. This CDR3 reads CASSSSRITEAFF. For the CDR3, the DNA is TGTGCCAGTTCCAGCAGCAGGATTACTGAAGCTTTCTTT.

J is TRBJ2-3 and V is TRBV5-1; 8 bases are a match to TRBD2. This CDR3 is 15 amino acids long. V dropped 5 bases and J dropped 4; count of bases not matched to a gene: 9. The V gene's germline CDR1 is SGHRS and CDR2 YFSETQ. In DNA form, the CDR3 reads TGCGCCAGCAGTTCTAAGCGGGGGTTGCCAGATACGCAGTATTTT. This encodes CASSSKRGLPDTQYF.

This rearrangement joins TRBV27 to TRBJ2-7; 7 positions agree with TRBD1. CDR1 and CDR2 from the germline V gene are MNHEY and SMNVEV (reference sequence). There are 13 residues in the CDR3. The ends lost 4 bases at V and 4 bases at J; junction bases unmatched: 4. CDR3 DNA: TGTGCCAGCAGTTCAAGACAGGGTTACGAGCAGTACTTC. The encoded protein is CASSSRQGYEQYF.

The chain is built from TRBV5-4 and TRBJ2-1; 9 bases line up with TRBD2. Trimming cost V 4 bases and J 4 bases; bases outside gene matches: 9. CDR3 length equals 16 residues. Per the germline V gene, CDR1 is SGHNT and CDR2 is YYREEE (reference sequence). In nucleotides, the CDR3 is TGTGCCAGCAGCCCGGGACTAGCCGGTGGGTACAATGAGCAGTTCTTC. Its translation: CASSPGLAGGYNEQFF.

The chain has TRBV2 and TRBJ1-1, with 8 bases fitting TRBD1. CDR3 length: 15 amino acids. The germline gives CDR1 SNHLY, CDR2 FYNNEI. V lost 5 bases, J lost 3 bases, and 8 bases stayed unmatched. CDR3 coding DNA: TGTGCCAGCAGTTCCCGGACAGGGTTGGACACTGAAGCTTTCTTT. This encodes CASSSRTGLDTEAFF.

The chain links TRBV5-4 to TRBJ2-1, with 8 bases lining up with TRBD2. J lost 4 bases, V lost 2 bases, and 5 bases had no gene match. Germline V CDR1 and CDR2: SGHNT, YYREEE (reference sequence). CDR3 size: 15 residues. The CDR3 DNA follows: TGTGCCAGCAGCTTAGGGCGGGGGGCTTACAATGAGCAGTTCTTC. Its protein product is CASSLGRGAYNEQFF.

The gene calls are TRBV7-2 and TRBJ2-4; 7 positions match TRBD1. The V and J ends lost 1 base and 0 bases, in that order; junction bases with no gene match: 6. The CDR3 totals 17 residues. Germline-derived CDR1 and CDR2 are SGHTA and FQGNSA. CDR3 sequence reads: CASSLETGLLAKNIQYF. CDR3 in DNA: TGTGCCAGCAGCTTAGAGACAGGGTTGTTAGCCAAAAACATTCAGTACTTC.

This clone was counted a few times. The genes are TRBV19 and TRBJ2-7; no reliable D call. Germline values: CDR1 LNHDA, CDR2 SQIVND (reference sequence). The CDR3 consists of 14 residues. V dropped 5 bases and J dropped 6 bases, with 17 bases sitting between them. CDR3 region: CASSPGSALAEQYF. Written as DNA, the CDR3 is TGTGCCAGTAGTCCCGGGTCCGCCTTGGCCGAGCAGTACTTC.

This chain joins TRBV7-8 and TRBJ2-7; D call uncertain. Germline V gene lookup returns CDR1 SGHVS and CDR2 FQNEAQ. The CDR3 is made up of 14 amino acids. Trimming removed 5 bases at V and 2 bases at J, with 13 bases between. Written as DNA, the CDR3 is TGTGCCAGCAGCAACAGACCCAACGCCTACGAGCAGTACTTC. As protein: CASSNRPNAYEQYF.

CDR3 DNA sequence: TGCAGCGTTGAAAACAGGGGGGCCCGTGAAGCTTTCTTT. Amino acid sequence: CSVENRGAREAFF. The J gene is TRBJ1-1, the V gene TRBV29-1; 8 bases fit TRBD1. In germline, CDR1 is SQVTM, CDR2 ANQGSEA. V was pared by 2 bases and J by 7 bases, with 6 bases of the junction left unmatched. There are 13 residues in the CDR3.

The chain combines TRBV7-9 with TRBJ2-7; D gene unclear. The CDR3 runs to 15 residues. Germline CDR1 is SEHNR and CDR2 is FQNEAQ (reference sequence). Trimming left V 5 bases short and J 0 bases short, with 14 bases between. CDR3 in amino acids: CASSLTGSTSYEQYF. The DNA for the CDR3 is TGTGCCAGCAGCCTGACCGGGTCCACCTCCTACGAGCAGTACTTC.

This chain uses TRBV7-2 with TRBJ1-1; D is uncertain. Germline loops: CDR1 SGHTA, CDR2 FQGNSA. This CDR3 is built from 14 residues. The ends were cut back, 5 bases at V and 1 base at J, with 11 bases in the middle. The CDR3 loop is CASSRAVRNTEAFF. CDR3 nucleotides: TGTGCCAGCAGCCGAGCGGTGAGGAACACTGAAGCTTTCTTT. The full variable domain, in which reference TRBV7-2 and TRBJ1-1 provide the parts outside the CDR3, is GAGVSQSPSNKVTEKGKDVELRCDPISGHTALYWYRQSLGQGLEFLIYFQGNSAPDKSGLPSDRFSAERTGGSVSTLTIQRTQQEDSAVYLCASSRAVRNTEAFFGQGTRLTVV.

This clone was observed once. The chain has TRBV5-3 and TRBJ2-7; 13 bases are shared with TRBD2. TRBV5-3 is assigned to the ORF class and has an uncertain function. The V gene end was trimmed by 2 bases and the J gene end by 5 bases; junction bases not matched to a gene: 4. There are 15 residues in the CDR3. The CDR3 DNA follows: TGTGCCAGAAGCTTTACTAGCGGGAGGGCCCACGAGCAGTACTTC. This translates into CARSFTSGRAHEQYF.